This T cell receptor beta chain was retrieved from a study of blood T cell repertoires in COVID-19. Study overall: In each case, the material was cDNA or gDNA derived from T cells, B-cell-depleted T cells, or PBMCs.

In the source study's methods: For nucleated cells, counts were estimated from reference gene primer amplification. Only in-frame clones appear in the TCRdb table, and some are missing; sequencing was by immunoSEQ multiplex PCR. V and J calls plus clone size are reproduced from that table; the DNA served to infer D and trimming. The table has 200,000 to 250,000 clones, more than 80% seen once. The specimen was peripheral blood. The source is a woman aged 25-40 years with COVID-19, enrolled during active disease.

The CDR3 DNA sequence: TGCAGTGCTAGTAATCCAGGGATTAATGAAAAACTGTTTTTT. Amino acids: CSASNPGINEKLFF. The rearrangement links TRBV20-1 to TRBJ1-4; a possible D gene is TRBD1 (5 bases). In germline, CDR1 is DFQATT, CDR2 SNEGSKA (reference sequence). The CDR3 has 14 amino acids. V shed 3 bases and J shed 4 bases, with 12 bases lying between them.